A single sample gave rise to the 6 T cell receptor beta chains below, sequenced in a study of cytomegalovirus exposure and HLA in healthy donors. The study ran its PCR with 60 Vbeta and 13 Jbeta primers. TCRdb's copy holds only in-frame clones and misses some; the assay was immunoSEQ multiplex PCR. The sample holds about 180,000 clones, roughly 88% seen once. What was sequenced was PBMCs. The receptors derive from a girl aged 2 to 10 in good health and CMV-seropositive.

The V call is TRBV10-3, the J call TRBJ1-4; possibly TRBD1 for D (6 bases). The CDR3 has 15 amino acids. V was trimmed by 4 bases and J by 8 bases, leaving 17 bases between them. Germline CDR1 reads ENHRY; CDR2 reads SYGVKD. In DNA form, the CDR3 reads TGTGCCATCAGTGCCACGACAGGATCGGAGGAAAAACTGTTTTTT. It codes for CAISATTGSEEKLFF.

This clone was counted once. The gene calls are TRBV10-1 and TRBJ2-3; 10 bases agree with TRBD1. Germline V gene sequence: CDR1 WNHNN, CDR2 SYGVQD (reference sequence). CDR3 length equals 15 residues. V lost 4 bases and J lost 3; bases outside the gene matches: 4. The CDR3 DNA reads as TGCGCCAGCAGTGTCGGGACAGGGGCGACAGATACGCAGTATTTT. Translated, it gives CASSVGTGATDTQYF.

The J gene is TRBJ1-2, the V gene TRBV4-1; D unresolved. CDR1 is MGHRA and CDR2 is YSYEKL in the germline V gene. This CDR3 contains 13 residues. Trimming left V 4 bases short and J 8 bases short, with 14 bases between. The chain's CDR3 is CASSRDRVNGYTF. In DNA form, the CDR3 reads TGCGCCAGCAGCCGAGATCGGGTCAACGGCTACACCTTC.

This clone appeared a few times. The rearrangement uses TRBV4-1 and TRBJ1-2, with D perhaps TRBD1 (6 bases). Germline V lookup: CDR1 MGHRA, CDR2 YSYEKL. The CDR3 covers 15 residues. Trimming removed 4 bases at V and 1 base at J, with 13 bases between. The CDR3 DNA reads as TGCGCCAGCAGCCCGAGGACAGCTTTTAACTATGGCTACACCTTC. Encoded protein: CASSPRTAFNYGYTF.

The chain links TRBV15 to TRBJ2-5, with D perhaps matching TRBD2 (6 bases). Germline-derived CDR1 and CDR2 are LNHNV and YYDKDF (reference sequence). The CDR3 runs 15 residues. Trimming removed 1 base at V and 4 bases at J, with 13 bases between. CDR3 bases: TGTGCCACCAGCAGAGTTACTTGGAGGGGAGAGACCCAGTACTTC. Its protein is CATSRVTWRGETQYF.

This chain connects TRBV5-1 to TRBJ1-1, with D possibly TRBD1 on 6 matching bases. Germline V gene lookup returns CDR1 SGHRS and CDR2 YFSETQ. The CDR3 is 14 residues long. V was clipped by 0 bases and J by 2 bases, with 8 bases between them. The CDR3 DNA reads TGCGCCAGCAGCTTGGAAGGGGGAAACACTGAAGCTTTCTTT. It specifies CASSLEGGNTEAFF.